These 23 T cell receptor beta chains originate from one sample sequenced in a study of long-term antiretroviral therapy in people with HIV. Survey level was the resolution at which the v3.0 immunoSEQ assay ran. The table came from immunoSEQ multiplex PCR; TCRdb's copy has only in-frame clones and leaves some out. Here the sample spans over 30,000 clones, 70% to 90% being singletons. Source: unsorted PBMCs, taken 1.1 years after starting antiretroviral therapy. Receptors originate from a man between 18 and 35 years old with HIV.

The rearrangement links TRBV27 to TRBJ2-2; TRBD1 agrees at 10 bases. Germline CDR1 is MNHEY and CDR2 is SMNVEV (reference sequence). V was clipped by 6 bases and J by 5 bases; unmatched bases: 9. The CDR3 length is 16 residues. CDR3 sequence (DNA): TGTGCCAGCAGAGTTGGGACAGGGGAGTGGACCGGGGAGCTGTTTTTT. Residues: CASRVGTGEWTGELFF.

The gene calls are TRBV2 and TRBJ2-7; 11 nucleotides match TRBD2. Germline loops: CDR1 SNHLY, CDR2 FYNNEI. There are 16 residues in the CDR3. V trimming: 2 bases; J trimming: 3 bases; junction bases outside the gene matches: 6. For the CDR3, the DNA is TGTGCCAGCAGTGAATGGGGTAGCGGGGGGGACTACGAGCAGTACTTC. It translates to CASSEWGSGGDYEQYF.

This clone has a handful of counts. The chain has TRBV9 and TRBJ1-2, with a tentative D call TRBD1 (6 bases). With 6 bases removed from V and 4 bases from J, the gap between germline ends came to 22 bases. The CDR3 has 16 residues. The germline V gene has CDR1 SGDLS and CDR2 YYNGEE. CDR3 nucleotide sequence: TGTGCCAGCACCAGCGCGGGGGGCCCAACCCTCTATGGCTACACCTTC. Translation gives CASTSAGGPTLYGYTF.

The V call is TRBV27, the J call TRBJ1-1, with D possibly TRBD1 on 6 matching bases. The ends were cut back, 3 bases at V and 1 base at J, with 9 bases in the middle. This CDR3 contains 14 residues. Per the germline V gene, CDR1 is MNHEY and CDR2 is SMNVEV (reference sequence). CDR3 protein: CASSLGGANTEAFF. The DNA for the CDR3 is TGTGCCAGCAGTTTGGGGGGGGCGAACACTGAAGCTTTCTTT.

This chain connects TRBV28 to TRBJ1-2; D unresolved. CDR1 and CDR2 (germline): MDHEN, SYDVKM. This CDR3 spans 13 amino acids. V was clipped by 2 bases and J by 3 bases, with 7 bases between them. CDR3: CASSLGWDYGYTF. As DNA, the CDR3 is TGTGCCAGCAGTTTAGGGTGGGACTATGGCTACACCTTC.

V is TRBV29-1 and J is TRBJ1-1; D gene ambiguous. V lost 2 bases to trimming and J lost 3 bases, with 13 bases between them. The V gene's germline CDR1 is SQVTM and CDR2 ANQGSEA. CDR3 length: 14 amino acids. The CDR3 DNA follows: TGCAGCGTTGAAACGAGAGGGTGGTACACTGAAGCTTTCTTT. Its protein product is CSVETRGWYTEAFF.

This chain uses TRBV7-9 with TRBJ2-1, with 12 bases identical to TRBD2. V shed 4 bases, J shed 8 bases, and the junction held 9 bases outside the gene matches. Germline V lookup: CDR1 SEHNR, CDR2 FQNEAQ (reference sequence). The CDR3 length is 16 residues. DNA of the CDR3: TGTGCCAGCAGCTCGCCGACTAGCGGGAGATCCCATGAGCAGTTCTTC. Translating gives CASSSPTSGRSHEQFF.

V and J are TRBV9 and TRBJ2-3, with D possibly being TRBD1 (6 bases). This CDR3 spans 16 amino acids. From germline, CDR1 is SGDLS and CDR2 YYNGEE. V gave up 0 bases and J gave up 3 bases, with 14 bases separating them. CDR3 sequence: CASSVGVTGITDTQYF. CDR3 in DNA: TGTGCCAGCAGCGTAGGTGTCACAGGGATTACAGATACGCAGTATTTT.

The V gene is TRBV9, the J gene TRBJ2-7, with a weak D call TRBD1 (6 bases). The CDR3 extends over 14 amino acids. The germline V gene has CDR1 SGDLS and CDR2 YYNGEE. Trimming removed 4 bases from V and 2 bases from J, with 13 bases in between. Here the CDR3 DNA reads TGTGCCAGCAGCCCCCACAGGGAACCCTACGAGCAGTACTTC. The encoded protein is CASSPHREPYEQYF.

This chain connects TRBV29-1 to TRBJ1-4; perhaps TRBD1 as D (5 bases). The CDR3 runs to 14 residues. Germline-derived CDR1 and CDR2 are SQVTM and ANQGSEA. Trimming took 1 base from V and 7 from J, leaving 13 bases between them. The CDR3 protein is CSVEVGREGEKLFF. For the CDR3, the DNA is TGCAGCGTTGAAGTTGGCAGGGAGGGTGAAAAACTGTTTTTT. The entire variable domain, with the rest obtained from reference TRBV29-1 and TRBJ1-4, is as follows: SAVISQKPSRDICQRGTSLTIQCQVDSQVTMMFWYRQQPGQSLTLIATANQGSEATYESGFVIDKFPISRPNLTFSTLTVSNMSPEDSSIYLCSVEVGREGEKLFFGSGTQLSVL.

CDR3 sequence: CAWSVLRRGRTNYEQYF. CDR3 coding DNA: TGTGCCTGGAGTGTACTCCGCCGTGGGCGGACTAACTACGAGCAGTACTTC. The chain is built from TRBV30 and TRBJ2-7; D is possibly TRBD2 (6 bases). The germline V gene has CDR1 GTSNPN and CDR2 SVGIG (reference sequence). This CDR3 has 17 amino acids. V lost 0 bases, J lost 3 bases, and 21 bases lay in between.

The chain has TRBV28 and TRBJ2-7; the D gene is possibly TRBD2 (5 bases). Trimming removed 5 bases from V and 2 bases from J, with 13 bases in between. Germline values: CDR1 MDHEN, CDR2 SYDVKM. The length of the CDR3 is 14 residues. CDR3: CASSRGQPPYEQYF. CDR3 in DNA: TGTGCCAGCAGTAGAGGGCAGCCCCCCTACGAGCAGTACTTC.

The CDR3 region is CASSLRGSLYGYTF. The CDR3 nucleotides are TGTGCCAGCAGTTTAAGGGGTAGCTTATATGGCTACACCTTC. The J gene is TRBJ1-2, the V gene TRBV27, with D perhaps matching TRBD1 (5 bases). The CDR3 is made up of 14 amino acids. Trimming shortened V by 2 bases and J by 5 bases, and 12 bases separated the two germline ends. In germline, CDR1 is MNHEY, CDR2 SMNVEV (reference sequence).

This clone was observed a handful of times. The genes are TRBV7-9 and TRBJ1-6; TRBD1 matches at 7 bases. Germline V gene data show CDR1 as SEHNR and CDR2 as FQNEAQ (reference sequence). V shed 6 bases and J 3 bases; nucleotides not matched to a gene: 5. The CDR3 extends over 15 amino acids. CDR3 amino acids: CASSTGQNYNSPLHF. CDR3 in DNA: TGTGCCAGCAGTACGGGACAGAACTATAATTCACCCCTCCACTTT. Complete variable domain (other parts from reference TRBV7-9 and TRBJ1-6): DTGVSQNPRHKITKRGQNVTFRCDPISEHNRLYWYRQTLGQGPEFLTYFQNEAQLEKSRLLSDRFSAERPKGSFSTLEIQRTEQGDSAMYLCASSTGQNYNSPLHFGNGTRLTVT.

This sequence joins TRBV21-1 and TRBJ2-3; no DNA check was done on the table's D call, TRBD2. TRBV21-1 is a pseudogene locus. The CDR3 consists of 18 residues. Written as DNA, the CDR3 is TGTGCCAGCAGCCCACGATCGAGAGGAGGGGAGGAACCGGATACGCAGTATTTT. It specifies CASSPRSRGGEEPDTQYF.

CDR3 residues: CASSVGGLTDTQYF. In nucleotides, the CDR3 is TGTGCCAGCAGCGTAGGAGGACTCACAGATACGCAGTATTTT. V usage is TRBV9 and J usage is TRBJ2-3; tentative D call: TRBD2 (5 bases). V shed 0 bases and J shed 2 bases, with 7 bases lying between them. The germline gives CDR1 SGDLS, CDR2 YYNGEE. The CDR3 spans 14 residues.

The chain employs TRBV5-1 and TRBJ2-3; no clear D. The CDR3 spans 15 residues. Trimming removed 3 bases from V and 3 bases from J, with 14 bases in between. The germline V gene has CDR1 SGHRS and CDR2 YFSETQ. CDR3 nucleotide sequence: TGCGCCAGCAGCTATAGTGACTCGTCGACAGATACGCAGTATTTT. Translating it yields CASSYSDSSTDTQYF.

The V call is TRBV7-9, the J call TRBJ1-2; D gene ambiguous. The CDR3 has 11 residues. Germline-derived CDR1 and CDR2 are SEHNR and FQNEAQ (reference sequence). Trimming shortened V by 5 bases and J by 7 bases, and 8 bases separated the two germline ends. This CDR3 reads CASSPIAGYTF. CDR3 coding DNA: TGTGCCAGCAGCCCCATCGCTGGCTACACCTTC.

The chain has TRBV28 and TRBJ2-6; weak D call: TRBD1 (5 bases). V lost 5 bases, J lost 2 bases, and 10 bases lay in between. This CDR3 region has 15 residues. CDR1 and CDR2 from the germline V gene are MDHEN and SYDVKM. CDR3 region: CASSLQGAGANVLTF. Here the CDR3 DNA reads TGTGCCAGCAGTCTTCAGGGCGCTGGGGCCAACGTCCTGACTTTC.

This sequence joins TRBV28 and TRBJ1-1, with 8 bases matching TRBD1. This CDR3 spans 17 amino acids. Germline V lookup: CDR1 MDHEN, CDR2 SYDVKM. Unmatched junction bases numbered 12, after V lost 2 bases and J lost 4 bases. CDR3 sequence: CASSLTQGAGTFTEAFF. The CDR3 coding sequence is TGTGCCAGCAGTTTAACCCAGGGGGCTGGGACATTCACTGAAGCTTTCTTT.

The rearrangement joins TRBV5-6 to TRBJ2-4; unclear D gene. Germline CDR1 reads SGHDT; CDR2 reads YYEEEE. Trimming took 0 bases from V and 3 from J, leaving 10 bases between them. This CDR3 spans 15 amino acids. The DNA for the CDR3 is TGTGCCAGCAGCTTGGGCACCCTTGGCAAAAACATTCAGTACTTC. Translating it yields CASSLGTLGKNIQYF.

The gene calls are TRBV4-2 and TRBJ2-2, with TRBD1 matching 7 bases. With 2 bases clipped from V and 7 bases from J, the junction kept 7 bases outside the gene matches. CDR3 length equals 15 residues. CDR1 is LGHNA, CDR2 YNFKEQ, per germline. The CDR3 DNA reads TGTGCCAGCAGCCAAAGAATGCAGGGGGTCGGGGAGCTGTTTTTT. It is translated as CASSQRMQGVGELFF.

V gene TRBV5-1 combines with J gene TRBJ2-5, with 9 bases identical to TRBD1. The CDR3 extends over 13 amino acids. V dropped 6 bases and J dropped 5; count of bases not matched to a gene: 5. Germline assignment: CDR1 SGHRS and CDR2 YFSETQ. CDR3 DNA: TGCGCCAGCACCGAACAGGGGGCTGAGACCCAGTACTTC. The encoded protein is CASTEQGAETQYF.